This T cell receptor beta chain was observed in a study of CD8 T cells in Susac syndrome (dated by TCRdb to about 2019). With regard to the full study: The study used repertoire sequencing to test whether antigen drove CD8+ T cell activation and differentiation in Susac syndrome. The clonality of the CD8+ T cell repertoire was compared across 11 to 12 healthy donors, about 14 Susac syndrome patients and 15 multiple sclerosis patients. Summary of the overall study and its limitations: The number of individuals in the TCR sequencing and HLA analysis was acknowledged as relatively small.

Peripheral blood CD8+ and CD4+ T cells from healthy donors, Susac syndrome patients and multiple sclerosis patients were profiled by high-throughput TCR beta sequencing. The multiple sclerosis controls were treatment-naive patients whose relapsing-remitting disease, either stable or active, fulfilled the revised McDonald criteria. Bulk CD8+ and CD4+ T cells were purified magnetically by negative isolation, whereas CD8+ TEMRA cells were enriched by FACS. Blood was drawn into EDTA tubes, processed within 24 hours, and PBMCs were isolated by density gradient centrifugation. PBMCs intended for TCR sequencing were cryopreserved in liquid nitrogen and were subsequently thawed in a 37 degrees C water bath. The sorted or isolated CD4+, CD8+ and CD8+ TEMRA cells had a purity of 90% or higher. Trimming removed 4 bases from V and 7 bases from J, leaving 14 bases between the germline ends. Including cysteine and phenylalanine, the CDR3 has 14 amino acids. Only the CDR3 DNA is retained, 42 bases long and in frame from the first base. Looking up the germline V gene yields CDR1 SGHDN and CDR2 FVKESK.

RNA was extracted with the RNeasy kit and roughly 0.45 to 1 ug was reverse transcribed using random hexamers. The immunoSEQ multiplex PCR assay, covering 54 Vbeta and 13 Jbeta segments, was used to amplify TCR beta CDR3 regions. To correct PCR amplification bias, a synthetic template baseline was used for both primer optimization and computational correction. The paper's processing steps were these. Reads were annotated to V, D and J genes per IMGT and analyzed with immunoSEQ Analyzer, keeping only productive sequences. Clonality was computed as one minus Shannon entropy normalized by log2 of the number of productive unique sequences. Public and private clones were assessed among the 100 most prevalent clones of each patient and control. A clone was defined as Susac-specific if it was absent from the healthy and MS cohorts, from some 1,100 published viral clones and from other ImmuneACCESS disease sequences. TCRdb trimmed the raw reads at Q25, called clones with MiXCR and kept productive beta chains. Rows with a matching CDR3 protein are joined into one entry that keeps the most common DNA and genes. For this entry, the V and J calls and clone size follow TCRdb and not the study's own pipeline. For this sample the table gives some 140,000 distinct CDR3 sequences, of which around 90% were detected only once. The biggest ten clones account for about 0.23% of the sample.

A remark on this clonotype: There is no known antigen for this receptor. No per-base quality is available; no much larger clone lies one base away.

This sequence uses TRBV14 and TRBJ2-1; the D gene cannot be named for sure. The clonotype was recovered from a human donor with multiple sclerosis. The specimen was CD8+ T cells from PBMCs. The sequenced DNA is TGTGCCAGCAGCCTGCCCAGAGAGCTTAATGAGCAGTTCTTC. Its protein is CASSLPRELNEQFF.